These 5 T cell receptor beta chains came from one sample sequenced in a study of blood T cell repertoires in COVID-19. The data were produced by immunoSEQ multiplex PCR, yet TCRdb's version contains in-frame clones alone and is incomplete. The sample lists around 700,000 clones, more than 80% occurring once. Material for sequencing was peripheral blood. These TCRs come from a woman under 30 with acute or convalescent COVID-19.

This chain uses TRBV5-1 with TRBJ2-2; D perhaps matches TRBD1 (5 bases). Deletions cut 5 bases from V and 5 bases from J, with 19 bases between. This CDR3 is 16 amino acids long. The germline V gene has CDR1 SGHRS and CDR2 YFSETQ. The CDR3 loop reads CASSALTGDPTGELFF. CDR3 nucleotide sequence: TGCGCCAGCAGTGCCCTTACAGGCGACCCAACCGGGGAGCTGTTTTTT.

This rearrangement joins TRBV7-2 to TRBJ2-7, with a possible D match to TRBD2 (7 bases). V was cut by 5 bases and J by 3 bases, with 23 bases left in between. Germline values: CDR1 SGHTA, CDR2 FQGNSA. CDR3 length: 17 amino acids. This CDR3 is CASSRRGGPFHYYEQYF. CDR3 DNA sequence: TGTGCCAGCAGCCGGAGGGGGGGGCCCTTCCATTACTACGAGCAGTACTTC.

This clone is a singleton in its sample. This chain uses TRBV6-5 with TRBJ1-3, with D possibly TRBD1 on 6 matching bases. The CDR3 runs 14 residues. Germline V gene sequence: CDR1 MNHEY, CDR2 SVGAGI. Trimming shortened V by 9 bases and J by 3 bases, and 15 bases separated the two germline ends. The CDR3: CARATGLGGNTIYF. The CDR3 DNA is TGTGCCAGGGCAACAGGGCTTGGTGGAAACACCATATATTTT.

The chain links TRBV27 to TRBJ2-4, with 8 nucleotides matching TRBD1. This CDR3 has 14 residues. V dropped 5 bases and J dropped 9; count of bases not matched to a gene: 9. The germline V gene has CDR1 MNHEY and CDR2 SMNVEV (reference sequence). The CDR3 bases are TGTGCCAGCAGTAGGACAGGGCAACCTGCCATTCAGTACTTC. This translates into CASSRTGQPAIQYF.

The V call is TRBV6-1, the J call TRBJ1-2; TRBD1 is a possible D gene (6 bases). Deletions cut 4 bases from V and 4 bases from J, with 19 bases between. The CDR3 sequence is 16 residues long. Per the germline V gene, CDR1 is MNHNS and CDR2 is SASEGT. CDR3 bases: TGTGCCAGCAGTGTGGGGGGGGCAGAATCATCCTATGGCTACACCTTC. Translated: CASSVGGAESSYGYTF.